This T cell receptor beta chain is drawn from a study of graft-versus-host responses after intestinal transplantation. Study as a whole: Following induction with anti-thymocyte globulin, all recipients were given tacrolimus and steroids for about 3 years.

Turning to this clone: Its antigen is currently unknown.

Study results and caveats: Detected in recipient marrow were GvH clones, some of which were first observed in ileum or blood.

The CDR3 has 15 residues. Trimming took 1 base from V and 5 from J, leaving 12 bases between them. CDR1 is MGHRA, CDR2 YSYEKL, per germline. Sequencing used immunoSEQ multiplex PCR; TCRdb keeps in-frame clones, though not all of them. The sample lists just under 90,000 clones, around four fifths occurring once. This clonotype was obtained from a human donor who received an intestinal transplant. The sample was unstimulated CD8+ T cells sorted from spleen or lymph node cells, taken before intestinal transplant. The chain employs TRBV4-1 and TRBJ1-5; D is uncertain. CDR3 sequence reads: CASSQGRAIHQPQHF. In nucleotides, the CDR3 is TGCGCCAGCAGCCAAGGGAGGGCAATCCATCAGCCCCAGCATTTT.